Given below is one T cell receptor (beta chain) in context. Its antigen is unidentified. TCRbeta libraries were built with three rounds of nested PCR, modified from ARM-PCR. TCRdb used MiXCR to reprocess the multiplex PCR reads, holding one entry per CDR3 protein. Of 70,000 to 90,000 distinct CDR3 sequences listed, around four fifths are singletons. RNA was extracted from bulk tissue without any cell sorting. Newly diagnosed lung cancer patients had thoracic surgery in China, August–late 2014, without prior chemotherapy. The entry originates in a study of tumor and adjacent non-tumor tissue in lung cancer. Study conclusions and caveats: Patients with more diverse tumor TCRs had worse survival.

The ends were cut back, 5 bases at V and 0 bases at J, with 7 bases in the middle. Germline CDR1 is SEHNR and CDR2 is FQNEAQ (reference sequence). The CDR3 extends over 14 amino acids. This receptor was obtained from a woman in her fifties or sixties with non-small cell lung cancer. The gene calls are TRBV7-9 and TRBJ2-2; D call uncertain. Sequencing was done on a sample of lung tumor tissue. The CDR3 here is CASSKISNTGELFF. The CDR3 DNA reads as TGTGCCAGCAGCAAGATTTCGAACACCGGGGAGCTGTTTTTT.